What follows is one TCR beta chain and its context. The data are from a study of blood T cell repertoires in COVID-19. The overall study: The United States, Italy and Spain provided the acute and convalescent COVID-19 samples.

V shed 1 base, J shed 4 bases, and the junction held 9 bases outside the gene matches. CDR1 and CDR2 (germline): SGHRS, YFSETQ. This CDR3 has 16 amino acids. Methods used by the authors: Reference gene primer amplification gave nucleated cell count estimates. Assay used: immunoSEQ multiplex PCR; TCRdb lists only in-frame clones, some missing. For V, J and clone size, that table is used; D and trimming come from the DNA. The sample holds about 130,000 clones, roughly four fifths seen once. This chain uses TRBV5-1 with TRBJ2-3; 7 bases map to TRBD2. The sequence came from a man aged 55 to 70 with acute or convalescent COVID-19. The sample taken for sequencing was peripheral blood. CDR3 loop: CASSLNGLADSDTQYF. CDR3 nucleotide sequence: TGCGCCAGCAGCTTGAATGGGCTAGCGGACTCAGATACGCAGTATTTT.